The TCR beta chain under discussion was sequenced for a study of blood T cell repertoires in COVID-19. TCRdb keeps only in-frame clones here, not all; method: immunoSEQ multiplex PCR. The sample lists approximately 120,000 clones, roughly 79% occurring once. The CDR3 sequence is 14 residues long. V dropped 5 bases and J dropped 6; count of bases not matched to a gene: 6. CDR1 is KGHDR and CDR2 is SFDVKD in the germline V gene. The sequence was collected from a human donor in a cohort sampled during active COVID-19. Material: peripheral blood. The chain joins TRBV24-1 to TRBJ2-7, with TRBD1 matching over 10 bases. DNA of the CDR3: TGTGCCACCAGTGCCCCCGGGACAGGGGTCGAGCAGTACTTC. Its translation: CATSAPGTGVEQYF.